The T cell receptor (beta chain) under discussion was sequenced for a study of shared clonotypes between healthy human individuals. Study findings and constraints: Across four donors, naive CD4 shared around 5.1%, naive CD8 more than 3%, memory CD4 about 2.5%, memory CD8 0.4% to 0.5%. Naive subsets, compared against memory subsets, generally had larger estimated richness values.

Some 30,000 T cell genomes (around 200 ng DNA) went into each sorted-subset replicate. Sequencing was performed with immunoSEQ multiplex PCR; in TCRdb, only in-frame clones are kept and a portion is missing. Seen here are millions of clones, approximately 90% observed once, and the top ten hold under 0.15%. Comment on this clone: Its antigen is as yet unknown.

The CDR3 has 15 amino acids. The trim removed 7 bases at V and 2 bases at J, leaving 9 bases unmatched. Looked up from germline, CDR1 is MDHEN and CDR2 is SYDVKM. V gene TRBV28 combines with J gene TRBJ1-1, with 8 bases identical to TRBD1. Sequenced material: naive CD4+ T cells sorted from blood. Subset here: CD45RA+ positively selected. This TCR was sampled from a man between 18 and 35 years old in good health. The CDR3 is CASTPHRGTNTEAFF. CDR3 bases: TGTGCCAGCACCCCCCACAGGGGGACAAACACTGAAGCTTTCTTT.